Following are 12 T cell receptor beta chains from one sample sequenced in a study of T cell changes during pregnancy in multiple sclerosis. The table came from immunoSEQ multiplex PCR; TCRdb's copy has only in-frame clones and leaves some out. This sample has about 74,000 clones, with roughly nine tenths found just once. Sequences were derived from peripheral blood, sampled before pregnancy. The receptors come from a female donor with multiple sclerosis, enrolled in a pregnancy study.

The J gene is TRBJ2-2, the V gene TRBV10-3, with 13 positions matching TRBD2. Losses at the gene ends were 2 bases for V and 5 bases for J; bases not matched to a gene: 5. This CDR3 contains 17 residues. Germline V CDR1 and CDR2: ENHRY, SYGVKD. The CDR3 region is CAISEPPGLAGTGELFF. CDR3 in DNA: TGTGCCATCAGTGAGCCACCGGGACTAGCGGGAACCGGGGAGCTGTTTTTT.

The rearrangement joins TRBV5-1 to TRBJ1-2; D remains unclear. There are 14 residues in the CDR3. V shed 0 bases and J shed 6 bases, with 12 bases lying between them. CDR1 and CDR2 from the germline V gene are SGHRS and YFSETQ. The CDR3 bases are TGCGCCAGCAGCTTGGGCGGGCATAAAGATGGCTACACCTTC. It yields the protein CASSLGGHKDGYTF. Supplemented by reference TRBV5-1 and TRBJ1-2, the full variable domain reads KAGVTQTPRYLIKTRGQQVTLSCSPISGHRSVSWYQQTPGQGLQFLFEYFSETQRNKGNFPGRFSGRQFSNSRSEMNVSTLELGDSALYLCASSLGGHKDGYTFGSGTRLTVV.

The chain joins TRBV18 to TRBJ1-1, with unresolved D. The CDR3 runs 14 residues. Germline CDR1 and CDR2: KGHSH and LQKENI. V was cut by 0 bases and J by 7 bases, with 12 bases left in between. CDR3 amino acids: CASSPPSQRGEAFF. In nucleotides, the CDR3 is TGTGCCAGCTCACCACCGTCCCAGAGAGGTGAAGCTTTCTTT. Full variable domain (outside the CDR3, taken from reference TRBV18 and TRBJ1-1): NAGVMQNPRHLVRRRGQEARLRCSPMKGHSHVYWYRQLPEEGLKFMVYLQKENIIDESGMPKERFSAEFPKEGPSILRIQQVVRGDSAAYFCASSPPSQRGEAFFGQGTRLTVV.

The V and J genes are TRBV5-1 and TRBJ2-7; 9 bases line up with TRBD1. This CDR3 is built from 14 residues. Germline loops: CDR1 SGHRS, CDR2 YFSETQ. V gave up 4 bases and J gave up 5 bases; unmatched junction bases: 7. For the CDR3, the DNA is TGCGCCAGCAGCGTGGGACAGGGTTCTGACGAGCAGTACTTC. Translating gives CASSVGQGSDEQYF.

The CDR3 sequence is CAWSSRTGGEKLFF. As DNA, the CDR3 is TGTGCCTGGAGTTCTCGGACAGGGGGCGAAAAACTGTTTTTT. The rearrangement uses TRBV30 and TRBJ1-4; the match to TRBD1 covers 11 bases. Germline loops: CDR1 GTSNPN, CDR2 SVGIG (reference sequence). The CDR3 extends over 14 amino acids. V shed 2 bases, J shed 8 bases, and the junction held 4 bases outside the gene matches.

The chain joins TRBV18 to TRBJ1-1; 9 bases match TRBD1. There are 16 residues in the CDR3. Germline values: CDR1 KGHSH, CDR2 LQKENI. With V trimmed by 3 bases and J by 1 base, 6 bases remained unmatched. CDR3 loop: CASSPMNRGQNTEAFF. The CDR3 DNA follows: TGTGCCAGCTCACCTATGAACAGGGGGCAGAACACTGAAGCTTTCTTT.

This chain connects TRBV15 to TRBJ2-2; TRBD2 is a possible D gene (6 bases). This CDR3 region has 19 residues. Trimming took 0 bases from V and 7 from J, leaving 24 bases between them. Germline V gene data show CDR1 as LNHNV and CDR2 as YYDKDF (reference sequence). This CDR3 reads CATSREGALRGPGDGELFF. The CDR3 DNA follows: TGTGCCACCAGCAGAGAAGGTGCCCTTCGGGGACCGGGGGACGGGGAGCTGTTTTTT. The variable domain in full, completed from reference TRBV15 and TRBJ2-2, reads DAMVIQNPRYQVTQFGKPVTLSCSQTLNHNVMYWYQQKSSQAPKLLFHYYDKDFNNEADTPDNFQSRRPNTSFCFLDIRSPGLGDTAMYLCATSREGALRGPGDGELFFGEGSRLTVL.

This chain links TRBV9 with TRBJ1-2, with D possibly TRBD1 on 6 matching bases. V was pared by 0 bases and J by 8 bases, with 23 bases between. The CDR3 consists of 17 residues. Germline assignment: CDR1 SGDLS and CDR2 YYNGEE. The CDR3, as DNA: TGTGCCAGCAGCGTAGTTTCTATGGTTGGCGGGGGCTCGGGCTACACCTTC. Its translation: CASSVVSMVGGGSGYTF.

The chain is built from TRBV30 and TRBJ1-6, with 8 bases fitting TRBD1. The CDR3 covers 13 residues. The germline V gene encodes CDR1 GTSNPN and CDR2 SVGIG (reference sequence). With 5 bases clipped from V and 6 bases from J, the junction kept 3 bases outside the gene matches. CDR3: CAWGDRGNSPLHF. CDR3 coding DNA: TGTGCCTGGGGAGACAGGGGTAATTCACCCCTCCACTTT.

The chain links TRBV5-6 to TRBJ2-1, with 10 bases fitting TRBD2. In germline, CDR1 is SGHDT, CDR2 YYEEEE. V dropped 4 bases and J dropped 0; count of bases not matched to a gene: 7. The CDR3 length is 17 residues. The CDR3 DNA is TGTGCCAGCAGCACCGGACTAGCGGTTAGCTCCTACAATGAGCAGTTCTTC. It is translated as CASSTGLAVSSYNEQFF.

V usage is TRBV7-9 and J usage is TRBJ1-1, with 10 bases aligning to TRBD1. The J segment lost 5 bases and the V segment lost 6 bases, leaving 9 bases of the junction unmatched. The length of the CDR3 is 15 residues. Germline V gives CDR1 SEHNR, CDR2 FQNEAQ (reference sequence). The CDR3: CASRRTGGAETEAFF. CDR3 coding DNA: TGTGCCAGCAGAAGGACAGGGGGGGCTGAAACTGAAGCTTTCTTT.

This sequence joins TRBV20-1 and TRBJ1-4; no clear D gene. V was trimmed by 7 bases and J by 6 bases, leaving 9 bases between them. The germline V gene has CDR1 DFQATT and CDR2 SNEGSKA (reference sequence). The CDR3 runs to 11 residues. In DNA form, the CDR3 reads TGCAGTGGGTGGGGAGATGAAAAACTGTTTTTT. The encoded protein is CSGWGDEKLFF.